The rows below give T cell receptor beta chains drawn from one sample of a study of blood T cell repertoires in COVID-19. The protocol was immunoSEQ multiplex PCR, while the TCRdb copy is restricted to in-frame clones and leaves out a portion. This sample carries 85,000 to 130,000 clones, roughly four fifths of them seen once, and the ten largest clones take about 5%. Specimen: peripheral blood. These receptor sequences come from a man between 60 and 70 years old with acute or convalescent COVID-19. Both conserved end residues are part of each CDR3. A D gene is named only where the DNA matches it firmly. Size is stated for part of the rows, as once, few or many counts, or as a class when the clone is expanded.

NA	TRBV28	TRBJ1-2	TRBD1	TGTGCCAGCAGTTTACCCACAGGGGCCAAGCGTGGCTACACCTTC	CASSLPTGAKRGYTF
NA	TRBV11-3	TRBJ1-4	TRBD1	TGTGCCAGCAGCCCGAACAGGGGGATCCCTGAAAAACTGTTTTTT	CASSPNRGIPEKLFF
NA	TRBV29-1	TRBJ2-7	NA	TGCAGCGTGACAGGGGTTAGCGGGAGTTACGAGCAGTACTTC	CSVTGVSGSYEQYF
NA	TRBV24-1	TRBJ2-7	TRBD2	TGTGCCACCAGTGACCAAGGGACTAGCGGGAGGGCATTCATGTTCTTC	CATSDQGTSGRAFMFF
NA	TRBV28	TRBJ2-1	TRBD1	TGTGCCAGCACCCCTTCCGGGACAGGGGACAATGAGCAGTTCTTC	CASTPSGTGDNEQFF
NA	TRBV18	TRBJ1-2	TRBD1	TGTGCCAGCTCACGCGACAGGGACGGCTACACCTTC	CASSRDRDGYTF
once	TRBV18	TRBJ2-1	TRBD1	TGTGCCAGCTCACCACCCAGTGGGACAGGGTTGAATGAGCAGTTCTTC	CASSPPSGTGLNEQFF
few	TRBV7-2	TRBJ1-2	NA	TGTGCCAGCAGCTCGTACAGGGATCCATATGGCTACACCTTC	CASSSYRDPYGYTF
NA	TRBV11-3	TRBJ2-1	TRBD1	TGTGCCAGCAGCTTAGGGGGACAGACGAATGAGCAGTTCTTC	CASSLGGQTNEQFF
NA	TRBV30	TRBJ2-1	TRBD2	TGTGCCTGGGCCGGGGAGGGAGGGCTGTTTTTATACAATGAGCAGTTCTTC	CAWAGEGGLFLYNEQFF
NA	TRBV5-1	TRBJ2-7	TRBD2	TGCGCCAGCAGCTTAACTAGCGGGGGATCCTACGAGCAGTACTTC	CASSLTSGGSYEQYF
NA	TRBV29-1	TRBJ1-2	TRBD1	TGCAGCGTAGAACGACAGGGGGATGGCTACACCTTC	CSVERQGDGYTF
NA	TRBV5-4	TRBJ2-1	NA	TGTGCCAGCAGGACTCGGACAGAGCAGTTCTTC	CASRTRTEQFF
once	TRBV7-2	TRBJ2-7	TRBD2	TGTGCCAGCAGCTTCAGGGCTAGCGGGAGTCCCGAGCAGTACTTC	CASSFRASGSPEQYF
NA	TRBV10-3	TRBJ1-5	NA	TGTGCCATCAGTGAATGGTTAGATAGCAATCAGCCCCAGCATTTT	CAISEWLDSNQPQHF
few	TRBV4-1	TRBJ1-5	TRBD1	TGCGCCAGCAGCCACTACACAGGGGTCGGTCAGCCCCAGCATTTT	CASSHYTGVGQPQHF
few	TRBV19	TRBJ2-2	TRBD1	TGTGCCAGTAGGGGACAGGGTCCCGGGGAGCTGTTTTTT	CASRGQGPGELFF
NA	TRBV20-1	TRBJ2-7	TRBD1	TGCAGTGCTAGTTACAGGGGGCACACATCCTACGAGCAGTACTTC	CSASYRGHTSYEQYF
NA	TRBV5-1	TRBJ1-2	NA	TGCGCCAGCAGCGAAAAGAGCTATGGCTACACCTTC	CASSEKSYGYTF
few	TRBV9	TRBJ1-6	TRBD1	TGTGCCAGCAGCGCCGCGACAGGGGGCACATGGAATTCACCCCTCCACTTT	CASSAATGGTWNSPLHF
NA	TRBV30	TRBJ1-1	NA	TGTGCCTGGAGTGTCGGGGGATGGGGGACTGAAGCTTTCTTT	CAWSVGGWGTEAFF
few	TRBV7-2	TRBJ1-6	NA	TGTGCCAGCAGCTTATTAGGAACAGGGCCCAATTCACCCCTCCACTTT	CASSLLGTGPNSPLHF
NA	TRBV24-1	TRBJ2-7	NA	TGTGCCACCAGTGACCGGAGCCGTACAGTGGCGGGTGAGCAGTACTTC	CATSDRSRTVAGEQYF
NA	TRBV9	TRBJ2-3	TRBD2	TGTGCCAGCAGCGTAGCTGGGCGGGGGACTAGCGGAAACACAGATACGCAGTATTTT	CASSVAGRGTSGNTDTQYF
NA	TRBV12-2	TRBJ2-7	NA	TGTGCAAGTCGCTTAGTGTCTCTCTCCGCGACCGAGGACAGACAGTACTTC	CASRLVSLSATEDRQYF
NA	TRBV7-9	TRBJ1-4	NA	TGTGCCAGCAGCTTCGGGGGGGACACTAATGAAAAACTGTTTTTT	CASSFGGDTNEKLFF
NA	TRBV20-1	TRBJ2-5	TRBD2	TGCAGTGCTAGTGGGGGGGGAGGAGAGACCCAGTACTTC	CSASGGGGETQYF